One and the same sample provided the 26 T cell receptor beta chains below, sequenced in a study of CD4 T cells in relation to SARS-CoV-2 and coronaviruses. CD4+ T cells from unexposed donors were obtained before the COVID-19 pandemic (2011-2018). Sequencing used immunoSEQ multiplex PCR; TCRdb keeps in-frame clones, though not all of them. The repertoire holds around 70,000 clones, with around 87% as singletons. Sequencing was done on a sample of memory CD4+ T cells from PBMCs. These TCRs come from a human donor in good health.

The chain recombines TRBV2 with TRBJ2-1, with 10 bases identical to TRBD1. The trim removed 9 bases at V and 8 bases at J, leaving 10 bases unmatched. Germline V lookup: CDR1 SNHLY, CDR2 FYNNEI. The CDR3 is made up of 14 amino acids. CDR3 bases: TGTGCCAGTGGTTCCGGGACAGGGGACCATGAGCAGTTCTTC. As protein: CASGSGTGDHEQFF.

The chain links TRBV9 to TRBJ1-2; a possible D gene is TRBD1 (5 bases). This CDR3 is 15 amino acids long. Germline assignment: CDR1 SGDLS and CDR2 YYNGEE. The germline V and J ends were trimmed by 6 bases and 0 bases, with 15 bases remaining between them. The CDR3 DNA reads as TGTGCCAGCAAGGGGCAGGGCAGATCTAACTATGGCTACACCTTC. Protein product: CASKGQGRSNYGYTF. The complete variable domain, with remaining parts taken from reference TRBV9 and TRBJ1-2, reads DSGVTQTPKHLITATGQRVTLRCSPRSGDLSVYWYQQSLDQGLQFLIQYYNGEERAKGNILERFSAQQFPDLHSELNLSSLELGDSALYFCASKGQGRSNYGYTFGSGTRLTVV.

The chain combines TRBV7-3 with TRBJ2-3; D might be TRBD1 or TRBD2, each matching 6 bases. Germline-derived CDR1 and CDR2 are SGHTA and FQGTGA. Trimming cost V 8 bases and J 2 bases, with 17 bases left between them. The CDR3 is made up of 15 amino acids. CDR3 residues: CASGNTGTSTDTQYF. CDR3 coding DNA: TGTGCCAGCGGAAACACAGGGACTTCCACAGATACGCAGTATTTT.

Of note for this clone: The sample contains more than one DNA sequence encoding this CDR3. The chain has TRBV18 and TRBJ2-5; tentative D call: TRBD2 (5 bases). From germline, CDR1 is KGHSH and CDR2 LQKENI. V was clipped by 3 bases and J by 5 bases, with 10 bases between them. CDR3 length equals 13 residues. The CDR3 reads CASSPGSGETQYF. CDR3 DNA sequence: TGTGCCAGCTCACCCGGGTCGGGGGAGACCCAGTACTTC.

The chain uses TRBV29-1 and TRBJ2-3; D is uncertain. V lost 3 bases to trimming and J lost 5 bases, with 15 bases between them. This CDR3 has 14 residues. CDR1 SQVTM and CDR2 ANQGSEA come from the germline V gene. The CDR3 here is CSVEDGIQEDTQYF. CDR3 nucleotide sequence: TGCAGCGTTGAGGACGGAATACAAGAAGATACGCAGTATTTT.

The chain combines TRBV9 with TRBJ2-2; TRBD2 matches 10 bases. Germline-derived CDR1 and CDR2 are SGDLS and YYNGEE. The CDR3 runs 16 residues. J gave up 4 bases and V 0 bases, and 3 bases lay outside the gene matches. CDR3 region: CASSVAAGGLTGELFF. In DNA form, the CDR3 reads TGTGCCAGCAGCGTAGCAGCGGGGGGGCTCACCGGGGAGCTGTTTTTT.

The chain uses TRBV30 and TRBJ1-5; D is unresolved. CDR3 size: 13 residues. V lost 0 bases and J lost 4, with 7 bases in between. Germline assignment: CDR1 GTSNPN and CDR2 SVGIG (reference sequence). CDR3 region: CAWSVQMNQPQHF. Here the CDR3 DNA reads TGTGCCTGGAGTGTACAGATGAATCAGCCCCAGCATTTT.

The chain recombines TRBV6-1 with TRBJ2-4; D might be TRBD2 (5 bases). Trimming removed 2 bases from V and 6 bases from J, with 14 bases in between. This CDR3 spans 15 amino acids. Per the germline V gene, CDR1 is MNHNS and CDR2 is SASEGT. CDR3 nucleotide sequence: TGTGCCAGCAGTGAACAATTACAAGGAGGAAACATTCAGTACTTC. It is translated as CASSEQLQGGNIQYF.

This chain connects TRBV21-1 to TRBJ1-4. TRBV21-1 is a pseudogene locus. This CDR3 is built from 15 residues. This chain's CDR3 is CASSKGGTANEKLFF. Written as DNA, the CDR3 is TGTGCCAGCAGCAAGGGAGGGACAGCTAATGAAAAACTGTTTTTT.

The genes are TRBV19 and TRBJ1-2, with 8 bases lining up with TRBD1. The CDR3 totals 14 residues. Germline V lookup: CDR1 LNHDA, CDR2 SQIVND (reference sequence). J gave up 4 bases and V 4 bases, and 5 bases lay outside the gene matches. CDR3 sequence: CASSTPGGGYGYTF. Here the CDR3 DNA reads TGTGCCAGTAGTACCCCAGGGGGCGGCTATGGCTACACCTTC.

V usage is TRBV7-2 and J usage is TRBJ2-2; TRBD1 is a possible D gene (5 bases). Trimming stripped 5 bases from V and 4 bases from J, with 17 bases between. Germline CDR1 reads SGHTA; CDR2 reads FQGNSA. The CDR3 length is 16 residues. The CDR3 sequence is CASSLGAFRPTGELFF. CDR3 bases: TGTGCCAGCAGCCTAGGGGCTTTTCGACCCACCGGGGAGCTGTTTTTT.

The chain recombines TRBV10-3 with TRBJ2-1; 10 bases map to TRBD2. The CDR3 spans 12 residues. Germline V gives CDR1 ENHRY, CDR2 SYGVKD. J gave up 5 bases and V 11 bases, and 3 bases lay outside the gene matches. CDR3: CASSGSDNEQFF. The CDR3 coding sequence is TGTGCCTCTAGCGGGAGTGACAATGAGCAGTTCTTC.

For the CDR3, the DNA is TGTGCCAGCAGCCTTGGGACAGGACAAGAGACCCAGTACTTC. Amino acid sequence: CASSLGTGQETQYF. The gene calls are TRBV7-9 and TRBJ2-5; 8 nucleotides align to TRBD1. This CDR3 spans 14 amino acids. Trimming at V came to 5 bases and at J to 2 bases, leaving 4 bases not matched to a gene. Germline CDR1 SEHNR, CDR2 FQNEAQ (reference sequence).

The V call is TRBV7-3, the J call TRBJ2-1, with D tentatively TRBD1 (6 bases). The length of the CDR3 is 15 residues. Germline lookup yields CDR1 SGHTA and CDR2 FQGTGA. Trimming removed 5 bases at V and 3 bases at J, with 14 bases between. CDR3 in DNA: TGTGCCAGCAGCCCACAGGGTTCCCGCTACAATGAGCAGTTCTTC. Protein product: CASSPQGSRYNEQFF. The full variable domain, completed using reference TRBV7-3 and TRBJ2-1, is GAGVSQTPSNKVTEKGKYVELRCDPISGHTALYWYRQSLGQGPEFLIYFQGTGAADDSGLPNDRFFAVRPEGSVSTLKIQRTERGDSAVYLCASSPQGSRYNEQFFGPGTRLTVL.

The V gene is TRBV2, the J gene TRBJ1-2; unclear D gene. Trimming took off 5 bases at V and 6 bases at J, with 10 bases between the two ends. The CDR3 covers 12 residues. The germline V gene has CDR1 SNHLY and CDR2 FYNNEI. The CDR3 loop is CASSYASNGYTF. The DNA for the CDR3 is TGTGCCAGCAGTTACGCATCTAATGGCTACACCTTC. Looking up the rest from reference TRBV2 and TRBJ1-2 gives the full variable domain: EPEVTQTPSHQVTQMGQEVILRCVPISNHLYFYWYRQILGQKVEFLVSFYNNEISEKSEIFDDQFSVERPDGSNFTLKIRSTKLEDSAMYFCASSYASNGYTFGSGTRLTVV.

The J gene is TRBJ1-2, the V gene TRBV28, with D maybe TRBD1 (5 bases). The CDR3 runs to 13 residues. V dropped 8 bases and J dropped 4 bases, with 14 bases sitting between them. Germline loops: CDR1 MDHEN, CDR2 SYDVKM. The CDR3 region is CASRYTGFYGYTF. CDR3 bases: TGTGCCAGCCGCTATACAGGATTCTATGGCTACACCTTC.

This clone was picked up one time. This rearrangement joins TRBV5-4 to TRBJ1-2; tentative D call: TRBD1 (5 bases). Germline V gene sequence: CDR1 SGHNT, CDR2 YYREEE (reference sequence). The CDR3 length is 14 residues. V gave up 4 bases and J gave up 3 bases, with 13 bases separating them. The CDR3 here is CASSPGLDYYGYTF. In DNA, the CDR3 is TGTGCCAGCAGCCCGGGACTGGATTACTATGGCTACACCTTC.

The V and J genes are TRBV5-1 and TRBJ2-7, with 12 bases aligning to TRBD1. Germline V gene lookup returns CDR1 SGHRS and CDR2 YFSETQ. V trimming: 0 bases; J trimming: 4 bases; junction bases outside the gene matches: 5. This CDR3 region has 16 residues. The CDR3 DNA is TGCGCCAGCAGCTTGGGGGGACAGGGGGCAGGATACGAGCAGTACTTC. Its protein product is CASSLGGQGAGYEQYF.

In its sample, this clone was seen once. This rearrangement joins TRBV2 to TRBJ2-3, with D perhaps TRBD2 (5 bases). Germline CDR1 is SNHLY and CDR2 is FYNNEI. CDR3 length equals 14 residues. V was cut by 8 bases and J by 0 bases, with 12 bases left in between. CDR3 region: CASAPGLSTDTQYF. CDR3 DNA sequence: TGTGCCAGCGCCCCTGGACTCAGCACAGATACGCAGTATTTT.

The chain couples TRBV6-5 to TRBJ1-1; D may be TRBD1 (6 bases). CDR1 MNHEY and CDR2 SVGAGI come from the germline V gene. This CDR3 is 14 amino acids long. V lost 4 bases and J lost 4, with 13 bases in between. Here the CDR3 DNA reads TGTGCCAGCAGTTCCTCAGGAGGGGGCACTGAAGCTTTCTTT. This codes for CASSSSGGGTEAFF.

The V gene is TRBV18, the J gene TRBJ2-7, with D maybe TRBD2 (5 bases). Trimming shortened V by 3 bases and J by 0 bases, and 9 bases separated the two germline ends. The CDR3 is made up of 14 amino acids. Germline-derived CDR1 and CDR2 are KGHSH and LQKENI. CDR3 DNA: TGTGCCAGCTCACCCCTGACTAACTCCTACGAGCAGTACTTC. It specifies CASSPLTNSYEQYF.

The rearrangement links TRBV7-9 to TRBJ1-2; D gene uncertain. This CDR3 spans 12 amino acids. V was clipped by 0 bases and J by 6 bases, with 5 bases between them. Germline V lookup: CDR1 SEHNR, CDR2 FQNEAQ (reference sequence). The CDR3 bases are TGTGCCAGCAGCTTAGCGCGGGATGGCTACACCTTC. It yields the protein CASSLARDGYTF.

In nucleotides, the CDR3 is TGTGCCAGCAGCCTATACGGGGATGGGGCGCGGGACATTCAGTACTTC. Its protein is CASSLYGDGARDIQYF. The V call is TRBV5-5, the J call TRBJ2-4; D possibly matches TRBD1 or TRBD2 (5 bases each). The V and J ends lost 4 bases and 8 bases respectively, with 22 bases between them. In germline, CDR1 is SGHKS, CDR2 YYEKEE (reference sequence). The CDR3 is made up of 16 amino acids.

A single count supports this clone. This rearrangement joins TRBV12-3 or TRBV12-4 to TRBJ1-4; tentatively, D is TRBD1 (5 bases). V dropped 5 bases and J dropped 7 bases, with 8 bases sitting between them. This CDR3 is 12 amino acids long. The CDR3 sequence is CASSGAPEKLFF. The CDR3 bases are TGTGCCAGCAGTGGGGCCCCTGAAAAACTGTTTTTT.

The chain links TRBV2 to TRBJ1-1; 7 bases align to TRBD1. The CDR3 has 12 residues. Per the germline V gene, CDR1 is SNHLY and CDR2 is FYNNEI. Trimming removed 6 bases from V and 6 bases from J; junction bases left unmatched: 4. The CDR3 here is CASSLTGAEAFF. The CDR3 nucleotides read TGTGCCAGCAGCCTTACAGGGGCTGAAGCTTTCTTT.

J is TRBJ1-2 and V is TRBV7-2; D ambiguous. Between the trimmed V and J ends, which lost 5 bases and 4 bases, there was a span of 8 bases. This CDR3 contains 12 residues. CDR1 and CDR2 from the germline V gene are SGHTA and FQGNSA. The CDR3 DNA reads as TGTGCCAGCAGCGCTGTCAGCTATGGCTACACCTTC. Protein product: CASSAVSYGYTF.